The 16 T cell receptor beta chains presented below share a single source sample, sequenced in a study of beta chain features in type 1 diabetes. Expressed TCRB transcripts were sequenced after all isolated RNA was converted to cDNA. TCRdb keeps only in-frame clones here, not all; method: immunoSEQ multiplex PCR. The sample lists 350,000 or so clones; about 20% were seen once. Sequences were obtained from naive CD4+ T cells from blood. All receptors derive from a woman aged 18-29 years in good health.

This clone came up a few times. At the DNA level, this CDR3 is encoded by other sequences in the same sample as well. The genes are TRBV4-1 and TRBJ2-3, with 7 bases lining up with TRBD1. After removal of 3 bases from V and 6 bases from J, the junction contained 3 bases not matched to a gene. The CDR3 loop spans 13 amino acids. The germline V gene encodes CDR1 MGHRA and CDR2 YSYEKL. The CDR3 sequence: CASSQTGTDTQYF. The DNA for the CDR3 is TGCGCCAGCAGCCAGACAGGGACGGATACGCAGTATTTT.

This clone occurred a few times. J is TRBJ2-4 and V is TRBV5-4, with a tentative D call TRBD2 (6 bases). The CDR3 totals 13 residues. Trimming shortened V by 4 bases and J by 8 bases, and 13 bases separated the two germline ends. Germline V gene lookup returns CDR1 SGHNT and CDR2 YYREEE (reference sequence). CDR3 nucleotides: TGTGCCAGCAGCCCCGGGGGTTGGGACATTCAGTACTTC. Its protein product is CASSPGGWDIQYF.

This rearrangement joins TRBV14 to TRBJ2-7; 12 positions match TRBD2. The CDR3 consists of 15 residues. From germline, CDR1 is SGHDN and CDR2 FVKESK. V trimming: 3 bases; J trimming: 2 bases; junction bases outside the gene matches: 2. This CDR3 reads CASSQTSGGAYEQYF. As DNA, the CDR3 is TGTGCCAGCAGCCAGACTAGCGGGGGAGCCTACGAGCAGTACTTC.

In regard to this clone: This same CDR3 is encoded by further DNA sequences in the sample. The CDR3 DNA sequence: TGTGCCTGGAGCTCCAGCGGGGAGACCCAGTACTTC. Protein product: CAWSSSGETQYF. The chain links TRBV30 to TRBJ2-5, with D possibly being TRBD2 (6 bases). Germline V CDR1 and CDR2: GTSNPN, SVGIG (reference sequence). This CDR3 contains 12 residues. V lost 3 bases to trimming and J lost 5 bases, with 10 bases between them.

CDR3 sequence (DNA): TGTGCCAGCTCGGGACACGACGAGCAGTACTTC. Protein: CASSGHDEQYF. J is TRBJ2-7 and V is TRBV2; weak D call: TRBD1 (6 bases). Per the germline V gene, CDR1 is SNHLY and CDR2 is FYNNEI. The CDR3 runs 11 residues. Between the trimmed V and J ends, which lost 8 bases and 5 bases, there was a span of 10 bases.

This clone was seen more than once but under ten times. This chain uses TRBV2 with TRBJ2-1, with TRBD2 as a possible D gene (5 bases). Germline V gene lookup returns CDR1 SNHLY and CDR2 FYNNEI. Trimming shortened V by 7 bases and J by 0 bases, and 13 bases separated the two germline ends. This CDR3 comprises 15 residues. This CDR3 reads CASKSDSSSYNEQFF. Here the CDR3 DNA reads TGTGCCAGCAAATCGGACTCCTCCTCCTACAATGAGCAGTTCTTC.

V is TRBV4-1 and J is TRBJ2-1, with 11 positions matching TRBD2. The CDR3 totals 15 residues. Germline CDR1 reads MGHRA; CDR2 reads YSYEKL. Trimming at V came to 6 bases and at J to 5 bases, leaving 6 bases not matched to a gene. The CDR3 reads CASRLTSGSHNEQFF. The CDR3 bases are TGCGCCAGCAGACTTACTAGCGGGAGTCACAATGAGCAGTTCTTC.

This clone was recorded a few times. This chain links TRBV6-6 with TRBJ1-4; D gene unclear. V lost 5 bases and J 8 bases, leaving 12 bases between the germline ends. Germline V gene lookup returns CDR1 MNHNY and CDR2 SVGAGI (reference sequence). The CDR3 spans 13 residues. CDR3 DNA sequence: TGTGCCAGCAGTCCGGCCGGAGGCGAAAAACTGTTTTTT. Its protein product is CASSPAGGEKLFF.

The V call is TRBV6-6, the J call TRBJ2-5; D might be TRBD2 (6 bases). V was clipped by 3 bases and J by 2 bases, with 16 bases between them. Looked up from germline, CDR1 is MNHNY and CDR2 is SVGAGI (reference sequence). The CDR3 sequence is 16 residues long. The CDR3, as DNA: TGTGCCAGCAGTTATCGGGGGATCCACTTACAAGAGACCCAGTACTTC. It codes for CASSYRGIHLQETQYF.

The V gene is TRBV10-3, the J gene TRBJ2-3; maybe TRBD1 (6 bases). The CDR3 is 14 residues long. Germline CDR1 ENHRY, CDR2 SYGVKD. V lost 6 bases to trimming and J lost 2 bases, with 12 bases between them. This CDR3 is CAISIQGNTDTQYF. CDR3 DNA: TGTGCCATCAGCATCCAGGGGAACACAGATACGCAGTATTTT.

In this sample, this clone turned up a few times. The CDR3 DNA reads TGTGCCAGCAGCGTCGTTGGGACTAGCTCAGATACGCAGTATTTT. Residues: CASSVVGTSSDTQYF. The J gene is TRBJ2-3, the V gene TRBV5-4; the match to TRBD2 covers 9 bases. The CDR3 runs 15 residues. Germline values: CDR1 SGHNT, CDR2 YYREEE (reference sequence). With V trimmed by 4 bases and J by 4 bases, 7 bases remained unmatched.

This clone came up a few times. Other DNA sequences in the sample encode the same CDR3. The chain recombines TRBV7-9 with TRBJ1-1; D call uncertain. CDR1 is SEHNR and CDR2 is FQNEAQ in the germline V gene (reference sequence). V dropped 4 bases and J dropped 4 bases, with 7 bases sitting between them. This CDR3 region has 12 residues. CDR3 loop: CASSSRGTEAFF. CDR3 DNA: TGTGCCAGCAGCTCCCGGGGCACTGAAGCTTTCTTT.

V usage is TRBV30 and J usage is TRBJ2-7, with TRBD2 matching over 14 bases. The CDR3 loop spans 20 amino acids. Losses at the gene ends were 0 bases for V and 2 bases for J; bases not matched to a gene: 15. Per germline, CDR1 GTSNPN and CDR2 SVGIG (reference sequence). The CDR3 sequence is CAWSVQFSGLAGVSTYEQYF. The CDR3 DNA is TGTGCCTGGAGTGTACAATTCTCGGGACTAGCGGGAGTTAGCACCTACGAGCAGTACTTC.

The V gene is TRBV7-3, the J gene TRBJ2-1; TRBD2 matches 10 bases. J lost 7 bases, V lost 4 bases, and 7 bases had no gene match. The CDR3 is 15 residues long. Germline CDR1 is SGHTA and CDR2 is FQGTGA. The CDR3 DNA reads TGTGCCAGCAGCTCAGCGGGGGGGCCAGGGAATGAGCAGTTCTTC. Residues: CASSSAGGPGNEQFF.

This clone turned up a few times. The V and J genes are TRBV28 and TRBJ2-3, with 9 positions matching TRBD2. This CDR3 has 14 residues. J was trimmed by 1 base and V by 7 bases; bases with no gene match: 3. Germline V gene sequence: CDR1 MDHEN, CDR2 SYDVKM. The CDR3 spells CASTRLAGTDTQYF. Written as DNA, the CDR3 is TGTGCCAGCACCCGACTAGCGGGCACAGATACGCAGTATTTT. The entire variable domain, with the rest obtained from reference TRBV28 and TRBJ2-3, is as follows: DVKVTQSSRYLVKRTGEKVFLECVQDMDHENMFWYRQDPGLGLRLIYFSYDVKMKEKGDIPEGYSVSREKKERFSLILESASTNQTSMYLCASTRLAGTDTQYFGPGTRLTVL.

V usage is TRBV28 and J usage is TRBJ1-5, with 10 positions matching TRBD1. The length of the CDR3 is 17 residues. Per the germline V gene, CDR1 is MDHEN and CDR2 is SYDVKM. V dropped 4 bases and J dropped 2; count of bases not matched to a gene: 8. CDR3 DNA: TGTGCCAGCAGTTCAGGACAGGGGGTTGTGGGCAATCAGCCCCAGCATTTT. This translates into CASSSGQGVVGNQPQHF.